This is a list of T cell receptor beta chains from one sample in a study of a mutant IDH1 vaccine in newly diagnosed glioma. Their specific antigens are unknown. Some clones are missing from TCRdb's copy, which holds only in-frame ones; the method was immunoSEQ multiplex PCR. Of tens of thousands of clones detected, 83% appear once; the ten largest clones hold 3.5% to 4%. Sequenced material: PBMCs, taken from a glioma patient whose treatment included an IDH1 peptide vaccine. The source is a young man with glioma. The CDR3 runs from the conserved cysteine through the conserved F or W. Some rows have no size entry. The others give once, few or many, or a class for an expanded clone.

v_call clone_size cdr3_aa
TRBV7-9 - CASSLLGTTGGYGYTF
TRBV28 - CATKSPGDTEAFF
TRBV5-4 - CASSLGRLAGGEQYF
TRBV18 - CASSNQETQYF
TRBV6-4 - CASRQKTGTGNNEQFF
TRBV5-1 - CASSYKIEAFF
TRBV5-4 - CASSSRGAIVYGYTF
TRBV5-1 - CASSSSEGLGSGANVLTF
TRBV2 - CASSPGAGNTIYF
TRBV5-1 - CASRYSPGLTYEQYF
TRBV10-3 - CATRATGKPLRGEETQYF
TRBV7-6 - CASSLPGREEGNQPQHF
TRBV10-2 once CVSRGAVTMNTEAFF
TRBV13 - CASSLTTSGAQFF
TRBV5-1 - CASSSRQGGYGYTF
TRBV11-2 - CASSLGETEAFF